A single sample gave rise to the 15 T cell receptor beta chains below, sequenced in a study of shared clonotypes between healthy human individuals. Terminally differentiated effector memory CD45RA+ cells were left out of the naive CD8 fraction, which was CD45RO-negative and positively selected for CCR7. Only in-frame clones appear in the TCRdb table, and some are missing; sequencing was by immunoSEQ multiplex PCR. The sample records 2 million to 2.5 million clones, over 85% being singletons. The sequencing sample was made of naive CD8+ T cells sorted from blood. The source of these receptors is a man younger than 35 in good health.

V is TRBV27 and J is TRBJ2-2; 12 nucleotides agree with TRBD2. The CDR3 length is 15 residues. The V segment lost 4 bases and the J segment 4 bases; nucleotides outside the gene matches: 1. Looked up from germline, CDR1 is MNHEY and CDR2 is SMNVEV (reference sequence). This CDR3 reads CASSSTSGSTGELFF. The CDR3 bases are TGTGCCAGCAGTTCGACTAGCGGGAGCACCGGGGAGCTGTTTTTT.

The chain is built from TRBV9 and TRBJ2-1; 12 nucleotides match TRBD2. CDR1 and CDR2 (germline): SGDLS, YYNGEE. The V segment lost 4 bases and the J segment 4 bases; nucleotides outside the gene matches: 3. CDR3 length: 15 amino acids. The CDR3 sequence is CASSIGLAGYNEQFF. The CDR3 DNA reads TGTGCCAGCAGCATAGGACTAGCGGGGTACAATGAGCAGTTCTTC.

The genes are TRBV4-3 and TRBJ2-7; the D gene is possibly TRBD1 (6 bases). Germline CDR1 and CDR2: LGHNA and YSLEER. Trimming pared 0 bases from V and 0 bases from J, leaving 12 bases between. The CDR3 is 16 residues long. In DNA form, the CDR3 reads TGCGCCAGCAGCCAAGATACAGGGCTTGCCTCCTACGAGCAGTACTTC. Encoded protein: CASSQDTGLASYEQYF.

Note on this clone: Distinct nucleotide sequences in the sample also encode this CDR3. This rearrangement joins TRBV5-1 to TRBJ2-7; D assignment may be TRBD1 or TRBD2 (5 bases each). Trimming pared 4 bases from V and 5 bases from J, leaving 13 bases between. The CDR3 runs 13 residues. Germline-derived CDR1 and CDR2 are SGHRS and YFSETQ. CDR3 sequence (DNA): TGCGCCAGCAGCCTGACCCGGGGACACGAGCAGTACTTC. This sequence encodes CASSLTRGHEQYF.

The V gene is TRBV11-3, the J gene TRBJ1-2, with 8 bases identical to TRBD1. The CDR3 has 19 residues. The germline V gene has CDR1 SGHNT and CDR2 YENEEA. Trimming removed 5 bases from V and 0 bases from J; junction bases left unmatched: 17. The CDR3 reads CASSPRANRDRRANYGYTF. The CDR3 DNA is TGTGCCAGCAGCCCTAGGGCGAACAGGGACAGGAGGGCTAACTATGGCTACACCTTC.

A word on this clone: The sample has other DNA sequences that encode this CDR3 too. This chain uses TRBV6-5 with TRBJ2-5, with D tentatively TRBD1 (6 bases). Germline loops: CDR1 MNHEY, CDR2 SVGAGI. This CDR3 has 13 residues. V gave up 2 bases and J gave up 5 bases, with 9 bases separating them. The CDR3 loop is CASSYGQGETQYF. The CDR3 nucleotides are TGTGCCAGCAGTTACGGGCAGGGGGAGACCCAGTACTTC.

V gene TRBV6-5 combines with J gene TRBJ1-2; the D gene is possibly TRBD1 (5 bases). Germline CDR1 MNHEY, CDR2 SVGAGI. Trimming stripped 6 bases from V and 6 bases from J, with 17 bases between. The CDR3 is 14 amino acids. The CDR3 DNA follows: TGTGCCAGCAGCCACCCAGGAGGGGAGGATGGCTACACCTTC. This sequence encodes CASSHPGGEDGYTF.

This sequence joins TRBV4-1 and TRBJ2-3; perhaps D is TRBD1 or TRBD2 (5 bases each). In germline, CDR1 is MGHRA, CDR2 YSYEKL. The ends were cut back, 8 bases at V and 0 bases at J, with 21 bases in the middle. CDR3 size: 17 residues. CDR3 loop: CASQGEPGLESTDTQYF. CDR3 DNA sequence: TGCGCCAGCCAGGGAGAGCCCGGACTGGAAAGCACAGATACGCAGTATTTT.

The chain has TRBV6-8 and TRBJ2-1; TRBD2 matches 11 bases. V lost 0 bases and J lost 4; bases outside the gene matches: 5. From germline, CDR1 is MNHGY and CDR2 SAAAGT. The CDR3 sequence is 17 residues long. The CDR3 DNA follows: TGTGCCAGCAGTTACTCGTTAGCGGGAGGGATTTACAATGAGCAGTTCTTC. This codes for CASSYSLAGGIYNEQFF.

The chain uses TRBV29-1 and TRBJ2-5; no clear D gene. V shed 0 bases and J shed 1 base, with 12 bases lying between them. The CDR3 contains 15 residues. Germline lookup yields CDR1 SQVTM and CDR2 ANQGSEA. As DNA, the CDR3 is TGCAGCGTTGAAGATGGTCCCTCCGCCCAAGAGACCCAGTACTTC. This translates into CSVEDGPSAQETQYF. Variable domain in full (rest from reference TRBV29-1 and TRBJ2-5): SAVISQKPSRDICQRGTSLTIQCQVDSQVTMMFWYRQQPGQSLTLIATANQGSEATYESGFVIDKFPISRPNLTFSTLTVSNMSPEDSSIYLCSVEDGPSAQETQYFGPGTRLLVL.

V and J are TRBV29-1 and TRBJ1-3; 8 bases agree with TRBD1. Trimming removed 1 base from V and 3 bases from J; junction bases left unmatched: 5. The length of the CDR3 is 15 residues. Germline CDR1 is SQVTM and CDR2 is ANQGSEA. For the CDR3, the DNA is TGCAGCGTTGAAGGGGCAGGGGGCTTTGGAAACACCATATATTTT. Encoded protein: CSVEGAGGFGNTIYF.

The V and J genes are TRBV6-1 and TRBJ2-1; TRBD1 aligns across 9 bases. The germline V gene encodes CDR1 MNHNS and CDR2 SASEGT. The CDR3 runs to 15 residues. Losses at the gene ends were 5 bases for V and 4 bases for J; bases not matched to a gene: 6. The CDR3 loop reads CASSNPQGAYNEQFF. CDR3 coding DNA: TGTGCCAGCAGTAACCCACAGGGGGCTTACAATGAGCAGTTCTTC.

V and J are TRBV4-1 and TRBJ1-2, with 7 bases matching TRBD1. The CDR3 has 17 amino acids. The germline V gene has CDR1 MGHRA and CDR2 YSYEKL. With V trimmed by 3 bases and J by 3 bases, 13 bases remained unmatched. CDR3 DNA: TGCGCCAGCAGCCAGGCCGGAGGAGGGGGCGGCGACTATGGCTACACCTTC. As protein: CASSQAGGGGGDYGYTF.

The chain carries TRBV6-6 and TRBJ1-5; no reliable D call. There are 14 residues in the CDR3. CDR1 and CDR2 from the germline V gene are MNHNY and SVGAGI (reference sequence). V shed 0 bases and J shed 5 bases, with 8 bases lying between them. The CDR3 region has the DNA TGTGCCAGCAGTTACTCAGGCGAGTATCAGCCCCAGCATTTT. Encoded protein: CASSYSGEYQPQHF.

Remarks on this clone: A junction end diverges from the germline sequence, so it may reflect a read error. This chain uses TRBV2 with TRBJ1-2, with no clear D. Germline values: CDR1 SNHLY, CDR2 FYNNEI. The CDR3 length is 14 residues. CDR3 bases: TGTGCCAGAAGTGAACCCGACGCCAGCTATGGCTACACCTTC. Translating it yields CARSEPDASYGYTF.